This T cell receptor (beta chain) appears in the sequencing data of a study of neurological immune-mediated disorders. General study results and limits: CDR3 amino acid sequences of expanded clones were not shared across subjects, a result suggesting private repertoires in all groups. Expansion of TCR clones was greatest in HTLV-1-associated myelopathy and smallest in multiple sclerosis, where it fell below that of healthy controls.

The ends lost 3 bases at V and 4 bases at J; junction bases unmatched: 4. CDR3 length equals 15 residues. Germline V lookup: CDR1 DFQATT, CDR2 SNEGSKA (reference sequence). Only a few counts were recorded for this clonotype. Antigen unknown. Synthesis of cDNA used 5'RACE (with 10-nucleotide random UMIs). MiXCR, run by TCRdb on the 5' RACE reads, gives a single entry per CDR3 protein. The sample holds around 64,000 distinct CDR3 sequences, over 9.5% seen once. The sequence came from a woman aged 55-70 years with HTLV-1-associated myelopathy (HAM/TSP). The chain links TRBV20-1 to TRBJ2-3; 13 bases match TRBD2. The sample comprised PBMCs. CDR3 bases: TGCAGTGCTAGCAAAGGACTAGCGGGAGCAGATACGCAGTATTTT. Translated: CSASKGLAGADTQYF.